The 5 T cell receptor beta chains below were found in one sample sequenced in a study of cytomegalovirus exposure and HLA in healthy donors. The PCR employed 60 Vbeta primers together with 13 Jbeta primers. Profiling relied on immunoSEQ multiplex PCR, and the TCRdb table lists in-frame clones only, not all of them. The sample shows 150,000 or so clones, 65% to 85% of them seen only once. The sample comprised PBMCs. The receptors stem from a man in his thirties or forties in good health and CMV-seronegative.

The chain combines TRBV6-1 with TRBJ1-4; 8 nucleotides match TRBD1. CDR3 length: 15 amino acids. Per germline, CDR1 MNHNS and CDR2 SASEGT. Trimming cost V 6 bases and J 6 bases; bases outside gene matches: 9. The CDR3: CASRRGQGEYEKLFF. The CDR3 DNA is TGTGCCAGCAGAAGAGGACAGGGCGAATATGAAAAACTGTTTTTT.

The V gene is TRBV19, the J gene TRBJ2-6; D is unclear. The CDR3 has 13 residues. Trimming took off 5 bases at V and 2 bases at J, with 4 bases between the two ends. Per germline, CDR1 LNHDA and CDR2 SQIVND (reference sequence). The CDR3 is CASSGAGANVLTF. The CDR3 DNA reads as TGTGCCAGTAGTGGAGCTGGGGCCAACGTCCTGACTTTC.

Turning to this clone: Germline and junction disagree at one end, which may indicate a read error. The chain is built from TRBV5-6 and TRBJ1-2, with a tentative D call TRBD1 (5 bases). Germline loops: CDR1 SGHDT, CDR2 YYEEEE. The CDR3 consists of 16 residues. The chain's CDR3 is CASNLGRGLSNCGYTF. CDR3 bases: TGTGCCAGCAACTTGGGTAGGGGACTATCTAACTGTGGCTACACCTTC.

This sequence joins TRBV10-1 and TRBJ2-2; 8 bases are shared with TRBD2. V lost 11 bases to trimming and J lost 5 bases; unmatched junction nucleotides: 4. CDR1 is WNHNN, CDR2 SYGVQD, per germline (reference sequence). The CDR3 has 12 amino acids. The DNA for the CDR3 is TGCGCCGCACGGGAGGGGACCGGGGAGCTGTTTTTT. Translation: CAAREGTGELFF.

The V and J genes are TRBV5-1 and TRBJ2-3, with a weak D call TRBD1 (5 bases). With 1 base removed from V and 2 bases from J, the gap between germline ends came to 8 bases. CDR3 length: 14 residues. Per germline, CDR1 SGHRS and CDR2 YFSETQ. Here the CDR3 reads CASSLTGDTDTQYF. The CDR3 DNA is TGCGCCAGCAGCTTGACAGGTGACACAGATACGCAGTATTTT.